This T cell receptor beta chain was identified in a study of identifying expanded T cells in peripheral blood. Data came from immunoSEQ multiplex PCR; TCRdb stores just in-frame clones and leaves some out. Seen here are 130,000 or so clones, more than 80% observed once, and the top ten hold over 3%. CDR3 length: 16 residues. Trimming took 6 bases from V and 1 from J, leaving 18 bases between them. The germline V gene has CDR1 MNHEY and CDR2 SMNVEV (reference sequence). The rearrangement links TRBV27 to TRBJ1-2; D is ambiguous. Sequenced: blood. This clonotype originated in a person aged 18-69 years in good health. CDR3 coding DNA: TGTGCCAGCAGGGGATATACCGGGATGCTTAACTATGGCTACACCTTC. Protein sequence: CASRGYTGMLNYGYTF.